The entry below gives a single T cell receptor beta chain sequence along with its context. The data were taken from a study of blood T cells in healthy people across ages. A sample-barcoded 5' primer and a J-beta primer mix were used in a second PCR of roughly 7 to 11 cycles. TCRdb recomputed calls from the 5' RACE reads with MiXCR, one row per CDR3 protein. The sample lists around 970,000 distinct CDR3 sequences, roughly 51% occurring once. Germline lookup yields CDR1 MDHEN and CDR2 SYDVKM. The CDR3 covers 14 residues. This TCR derives from a woman aged 60-75 years in good health. V gene TRBV28 combines with J gene TRBJ2-5, with unresolved D. The DNA end is more similar to TRBJ2-7, so the J call may be wrong. Sequences were obtained from blood. The CDR3: CASSLAQPPYEQYF. The CDR3 DNA follows: TGTGCCAGCAGTTTGGCCCAGCCCCCCTACGAGCAGTACTTC.